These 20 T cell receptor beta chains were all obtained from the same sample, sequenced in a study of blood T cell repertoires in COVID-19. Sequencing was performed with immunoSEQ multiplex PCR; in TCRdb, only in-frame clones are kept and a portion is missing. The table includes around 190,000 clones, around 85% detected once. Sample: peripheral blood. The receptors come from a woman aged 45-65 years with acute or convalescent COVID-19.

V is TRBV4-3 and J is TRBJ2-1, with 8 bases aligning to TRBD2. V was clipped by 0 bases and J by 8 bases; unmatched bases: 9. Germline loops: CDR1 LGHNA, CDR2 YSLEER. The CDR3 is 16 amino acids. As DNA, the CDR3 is TGCGCCAGCAGCCAAGATCCCAGCGGGAGAGTGGATGAGCAGTTCTTC. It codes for CASSQDPSGRVDEQFF.

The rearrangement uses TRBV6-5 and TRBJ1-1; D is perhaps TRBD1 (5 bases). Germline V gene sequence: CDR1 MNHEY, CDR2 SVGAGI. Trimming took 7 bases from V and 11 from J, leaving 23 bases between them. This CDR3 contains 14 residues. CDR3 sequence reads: CASTGPRVGEEAFF. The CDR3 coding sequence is TGTGCCAGCACAGGGCCCCGCGTAGGGGAGGAGGCTTTCTTT.

CDR3 loop: CASALGPGEQFF. The CDR3 DNA sequence: TGTGCCAGCGCCTTAGGGCCGGGAGAGCAGTTCTTC. The V gene is TRBV11-3, the J gene TRBJ2-1; D is perhaps TRBD2 (5 bases). The CDR3 is 12 residues long. The germline V gene encodes CDR1 SGHNT and CDR2 YENEEA. V was shortened by 8 bases and J by 10 bases, with 15 bases between the two germline ends.

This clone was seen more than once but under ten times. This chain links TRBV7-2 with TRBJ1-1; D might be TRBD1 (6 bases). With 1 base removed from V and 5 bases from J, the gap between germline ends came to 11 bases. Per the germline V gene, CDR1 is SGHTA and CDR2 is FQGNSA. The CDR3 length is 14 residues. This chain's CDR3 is CASSLGTGRTEAFF. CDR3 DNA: TGTGCCAGCAGCTTAGGAACAGGGCGGACTGAAGCTTTCTTT.

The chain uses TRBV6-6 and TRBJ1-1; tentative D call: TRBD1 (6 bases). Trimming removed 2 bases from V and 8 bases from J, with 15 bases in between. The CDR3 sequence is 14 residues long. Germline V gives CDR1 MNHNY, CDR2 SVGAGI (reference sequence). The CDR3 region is CASSYRDLDREAFF. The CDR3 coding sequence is TGTGCCAGCAGTTACCGTGACTTAGACAGGGAAGCTTTCTTT.

In DNA form, the CDR3 reads TGTGCCAGCACCCCGTCTAGGGGGCCTTCACCCCTCCACTTT. Protein sequence: CASTPSRGPSPLHF. The genes are TRBV6-5 and TRBJ1-6, with TRBD1 matching 7 bases. V lost 7 bases and J lost 9; bases outside the gene matches: 9. Germline V lookup: CDR1 MNHEY, CDR2 SVGAGI. This CDR3 is built from 14 residues.

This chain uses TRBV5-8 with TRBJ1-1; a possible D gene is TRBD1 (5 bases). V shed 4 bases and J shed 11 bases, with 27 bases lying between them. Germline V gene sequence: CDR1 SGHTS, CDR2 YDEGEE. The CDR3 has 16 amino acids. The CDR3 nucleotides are TGTGCCAGCAGCCAATTGGTACCGACTGCAGGGAACGGTGCTTTCTTT. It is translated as CASSQLVPTAGNGAFF. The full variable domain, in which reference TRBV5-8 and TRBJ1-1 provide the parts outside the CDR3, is EAGVTQSPTHLIKTRGQQATLRCSPISGHTSVYWYQQALGLGLQFLLWYDEGEERNRGNFPPRFSGRQFPNYSSELNVNALELEDSALYLCASSQLVPTAGNGAFFGQGTRLTVV.

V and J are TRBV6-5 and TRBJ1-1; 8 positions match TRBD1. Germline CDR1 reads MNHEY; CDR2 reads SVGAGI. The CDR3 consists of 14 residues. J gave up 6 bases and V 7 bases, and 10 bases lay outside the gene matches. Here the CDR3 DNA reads TGTGCCAGCATTCTCAGGGGGCGGCGGCCTGAAGCTTTCTTT. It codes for CASILRGRRPEAFF.

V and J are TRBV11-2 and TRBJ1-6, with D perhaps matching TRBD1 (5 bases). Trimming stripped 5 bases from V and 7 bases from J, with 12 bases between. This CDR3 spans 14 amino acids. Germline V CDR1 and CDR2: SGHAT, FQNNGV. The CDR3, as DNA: TGTGCCAGCAGCCTCCGGGGGAAGAATTCACCCCTCCACTTT. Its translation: CASSLRGKNSPLHF. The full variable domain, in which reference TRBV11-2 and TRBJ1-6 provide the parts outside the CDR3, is EAGVAQSPRYKIIEKRQSVAFWCNPISGHATLYWYQQILGQGPKLLIQFQNNGVVDDSQLPKDRFSAERLKGVDSTLKIQPAKLEDSAVYLCASSLRGKNSPLHFGNGTRLTVT.

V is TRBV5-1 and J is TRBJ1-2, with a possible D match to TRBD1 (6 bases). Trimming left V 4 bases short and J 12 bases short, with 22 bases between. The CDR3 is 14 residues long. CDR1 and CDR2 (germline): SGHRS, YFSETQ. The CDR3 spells CASSPLPPGAQHTF. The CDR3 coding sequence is TGCGCCAGCAGCCCGCTCCCCCCAGGGGCGCAGCACACCTTC.

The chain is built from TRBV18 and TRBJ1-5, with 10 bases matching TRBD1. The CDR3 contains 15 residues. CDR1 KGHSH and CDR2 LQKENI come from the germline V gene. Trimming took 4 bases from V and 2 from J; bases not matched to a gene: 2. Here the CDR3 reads CASSLTGGRNQPQHF. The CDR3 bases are TGTGCCAGCTCACTGACAGGGGGCCGCAATCAGCCCCAGCATTTT. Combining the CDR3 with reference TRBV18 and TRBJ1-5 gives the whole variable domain NAGVMQNPRHLVRRRGQEARLRCSPMKGHSHVYWYRQLPEEGLKFMVYLQKENIIDESGMPKERFSAEFPKEGPSILRIQQVVRGDSAAYFCASSLTGGRNQPQHFGDGTRLSIL.

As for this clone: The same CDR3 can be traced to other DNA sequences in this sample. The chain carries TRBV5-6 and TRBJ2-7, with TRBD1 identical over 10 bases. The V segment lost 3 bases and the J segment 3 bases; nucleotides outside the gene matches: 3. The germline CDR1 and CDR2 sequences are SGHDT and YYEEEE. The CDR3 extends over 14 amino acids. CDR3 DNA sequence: TGTGCCAGCAGCTGGGGACAGGGGCGCTACGAGCAGTACTTC. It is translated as CASSWGQGRYEQYF.

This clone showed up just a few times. This CDR3 is CASSLASGPATQHF. CDR3 nucleotide sequence: TGTGCCAGCAGCTTGGCCTCTGGTCCTGCGACCCAGCATTTT. The V and J genes are TRBV5-6 and TRBJ1-5; the D is unclear. The CDR3 has 14 amino acids. Trimming took off 0 bases at V and 11 bases at J, with 15 bases between the two ends. The germline gives CDR1 SGHDT, CDR2 YYEEEE.

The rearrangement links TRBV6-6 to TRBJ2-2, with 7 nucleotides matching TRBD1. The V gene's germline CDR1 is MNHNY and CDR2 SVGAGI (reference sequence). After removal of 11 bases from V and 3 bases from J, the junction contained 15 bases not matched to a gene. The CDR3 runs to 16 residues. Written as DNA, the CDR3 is TGTGCCTCCGCCCCGGGACAGAGGTTGGACACCGGGGAGCTGTTTTTT. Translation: CASAPGQRLDTGELFF.

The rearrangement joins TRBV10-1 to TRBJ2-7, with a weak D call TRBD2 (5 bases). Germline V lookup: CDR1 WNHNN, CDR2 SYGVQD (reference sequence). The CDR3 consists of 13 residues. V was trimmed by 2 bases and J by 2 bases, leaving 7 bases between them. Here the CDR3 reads CASSEDGAYEQYF. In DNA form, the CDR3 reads TGCGCCAGCAGTGAGGACGGGGCCTACGAGCAGTACTTC.

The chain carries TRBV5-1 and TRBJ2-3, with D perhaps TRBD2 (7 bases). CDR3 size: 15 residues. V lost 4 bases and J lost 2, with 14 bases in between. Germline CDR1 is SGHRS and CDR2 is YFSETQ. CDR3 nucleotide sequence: TGCGCCAGCAGCCCACAGGGAGGGGACACAGATACGCAGTATTTT. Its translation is CASSPQGGDTDTQYF.

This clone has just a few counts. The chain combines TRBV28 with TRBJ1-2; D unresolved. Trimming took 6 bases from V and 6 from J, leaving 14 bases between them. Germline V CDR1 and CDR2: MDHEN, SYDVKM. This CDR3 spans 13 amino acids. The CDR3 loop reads CASRLAGSHGYTF. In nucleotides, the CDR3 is TGTGCCAGCAGGTTGGCGGGATCGCATGGCTACACCTTC.

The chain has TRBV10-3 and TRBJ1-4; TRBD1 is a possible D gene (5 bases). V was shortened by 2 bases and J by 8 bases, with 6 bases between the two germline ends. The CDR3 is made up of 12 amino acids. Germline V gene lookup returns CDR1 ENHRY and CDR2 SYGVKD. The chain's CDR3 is CAISERGEKLFF. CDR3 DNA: TGTGCCATCAGTGAGAGGGGAGAAAAACTGTTTTTT.

CDR3 DNA: TGTGCCAGCAGTCCTGGACAGGGGGCGAGAAATTCACCCCTCCACTTT. It codes for CASSPGQGARNSPLHF. This chain links TRBV2 with TRBJ1-6; 11 bases fit TRBD1. The germline CDR1 and CDR2 sequences are SNHLY and FYNNEI. The length of the CDR3 is 16 residues. V trimming: 5 bases; J trimming: 7 bases; junction bases outside the gene matches: 7.

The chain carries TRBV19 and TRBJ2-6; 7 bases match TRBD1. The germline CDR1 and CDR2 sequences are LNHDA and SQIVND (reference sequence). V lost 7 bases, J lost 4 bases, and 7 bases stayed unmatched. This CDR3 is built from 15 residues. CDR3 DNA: TGTGCCAGTACCGCGACAGGGCCCGGGGCCAACGTCCTGACTTTC. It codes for CASTATGPGANVLTF.